This T cell receptor (beta chain) was retrieved from a study of CD8 T cells in ankylosing spondylitis. TCRdb recomputed calls from the 5' RACE reads with MiXCR, one row per CDR3 protein. The sample lists some 220,000 distinct CDR3 sequences, more than 9% occurring once. This clonotype was seen repeatedly, ten times or more. The V gene lost 6 bases and the J gene lost 0 bases, with 12 bases spanning the gap. Germline CDR1 ENHRY, CDR2 SYGVKD. The CDR3 sequence is 16 residues long. Sequenced sample: blood, either unsorted or a sorted T cell fraction (not recorded which). This receptor was identified in a male donor with ankylosing spondylitis or in good health (not recorded which). The J gene is TRBJ2-6, the V gene TRBV10-3; a weak D match, TRBD1 (5 bases). CDR3 sequence reads: CAISRQSTSGANVLTF. In DNA, the CDR3 is TGTGCCATCAGCCGACAGTCTACCTCTGGGGCCAACGTCCTGACTTTC.